The 13 T cell receptor beta chains given below trace back to one sample, sequenced in a study of CD8+ T cells in alopecia areata. As for treatment: oral pan-JAK inhibitor, 5-10 mg twice daily. Sequencing relied on a cDNA template that was reverse transcribed from extracted RNA. Using immunoSEQ multiplex PCR, the repertoire was profiled, and TCRdb retains in-frame clones only, with some absent. The data contain some 80,000 clones, approximately 72% of them singletons. Source: CD8+ T cells sorted from blood, taken at week 24, from a patient treated with tofacitinib. All receptors derive from a human donor with alopecia areata.

A few counts support this clone. A junction end diverges from the germline sequence, so it may reflect a read error. The V gene is TRBV7-9, the J gene TRBJ2-3; tentatively, D is TRBD2 (5 bases). Per germline, CDR1 SEHNR and CDR2 FQNEAQ (reference sequence). The CDR3 consists of 16 residues. The CDR3 loop reads CASSQSGLGTPDTQYF. Written as DNA, the CDR3 is TGCGCCAGCAGCCAATCCGGACTCGGAACCCCAGATACGCAGTATTTT. Together with reference TRBV7-9 and TRBJ2-3, the CDR3 gives the full variable domain: DTGVSQNPRHKITKRGQNVTFRCDPISEHNRLYWYRQTLGQGPEFLTYFQNEAQLEKSRLLSDRFSAERPKGSFSTLEIQRTEQGDSAMYLCASSQSGLGTPDTQYFGPGTRLTVL.

The chain has TRBV7-9 and TRBJ1-5; 10 nucleotides line up with TRBD1. V shed 5 bases and J 6 bases; nucleotides not matched to a gene: 10. Looked up from germline, CDR1 is SEHNR and CDR2 is FQNEAQ (reference sequence). This CDR3 has 16 amino acids. For the CDR3, the DNA is TGTGCCAGCAGCGGTTCCGACAGGGGGCTCACTCAGCCCCAGCATTTT. Protein product: CASSGSDRGLTQPQHF.

The chain carries TRBV6-5 and TRBJ1-1; 7 nucleotides match TRBD1. The CDR3 consists of 16 residues. V gave up 3 bases and J gave up 1 base; unmatched junction bases: 8. Germline V gene data show CDR1 as MNHEY and CDR2 as SVGAGI. The CDR3 DNA sequence: TGTGCCAGCAGTTATCGGACAGGAGCGGAGAACACTGAAGCTTTCTTT. It encodes CASSYRTGAENTEAFF.

The chain combines TRBV19 with TRBJ1-5; 9 bases agree with TRBD1. From germline, CDR1 is LNHDA and CDR2 SQIVND (reference sequence). The V and J ends lost 6 bases and 5 bases, in that order; junction bases with no gene match: 2. The CDR3 is 13 amino acids. The CDR3 sequence: CASRGQGYQPQHF. The CDR3 DNA follows: TGTGCCAGTAGGGGACAGGGCTATCAGCCCCAGCATTTT. The complete variable domain, with remaining parts taken from reference TRBV19 and TRBJ1-5, reads DGGITQSPKYLFRKEGQNVTLSCEQNLNHDAMYWYRQDPGQGLRLIYYSQIVNDFQKGDIAEGYSVSREKKESFPLTVTSAQKNPTAFYLCASRGQGYQPQHFGDGTRLSIL.

This clone was seen only once. The V gene is TRBV27, the J gene TRBJ2-1; D remains unclear. Trimming took off 7 bases at V and 0 bases at J, with 16 bases between the two ends. CDR3 length equals 16 residues. Germline assignment: CDR1 MNHEY and CDR2 SMNVEV (reference sequence). CDR3: CASTRTPVSSYNEQFF. The CDR3 DNA sequence: TGTGCCAGCACGCGAACGCCCGTTAGCTCCTACAATGAGCAGTTCTTC.

In its sample, this clone was seen a few times. The chain joins TRBV7-2 to TRBJ2-1, with 11 bases that match TRBD2. The V gene end was trimmed by 4 bases and the J gene end by 3 bases; junction bases not matched to a gene: 2. Germline values: CDR1 SGHTA, CDR2 FQGNSA. CDR3 size: 15 residues. CDR3 coding DNA: TGTGCCAGCAGCTCCACTAGCGGGAGCTACAATGAGCAGTTCTTC. Protein product: CASSSTSGSYNEQFF.

J is TRBJ1-1 and V is TRBV5-1, with D possibly matching TRBD1 (6 bases). Trimming cost V 4 bases and J 6 bases, with 16 bases left between them. The CDR3 spans 14 residues. Germline V gene lookup returns CDR1 SGHRS and CDR2 YFSETQ. CDR3 bases: TGCGCCAGCAGCCAATTACAGGGTAGCCCTGAAGCTTTCTTT. It codes for CASSQLQGSPEAFF.

This clone was counted at least ten times. The chain carries TRBV6-5 and TRBJ2-2; no firm D call. Germline V lookup: CDR1 MNHEY, CDR2 SVGAGI. Trimming cost V 0 bases and J 7 bases, with 3 bases left between them. The CDR3 is 12 residues long. The CDR3 loop reads CASSYSGGELFF. The CDR3 DNA reads as TGTGCCAGCAGTTACTCGGGCGGGGAGCTGTTTTTT.

This sequence joins TRBV4-1 and TRBJ2-6; D unclear. The V gene's germline CDR1 is MGHRA and CDR2 YSYEKL. CDR3 size: 13 residues. V shed 6 bases and J shed 1 base, with 4 bases lying between them. DNA of the CDR3: TGCGCCAGCAGGGGGTCTGGGGCCAACGTCCTGACTTTC. It specifies CASRGSGANVLTF.

V is TRBV19 and J is TRBJ1-5, with D possibly matching TRBD1 (6 bases). The length of the CDR3 is 15 residues. The germline V gene encodes CDR1 LNHDA and CDR2 SQIVND (reference sequence). The V end was cut by 5 bases, the J end by 4 bases, with 15 bases between. The CDR3 nucleotides read TGTGCCAGTAGTCCCGGGACATGGGCTAATCAGCCCCAGCATTTT. Amino acid sequence: CASSPGTWANQPQHF. Full variable domain (missing parts from reference TRBV19 and TRBJ1-5): DGGITQSPKYLFRKEGQNVTLSCEQNLNHDAMYWYRQDPGQGLRLIYYSQIVNDFQKGDIAEGYSVSREKKESFPLTVTSAQKNPTAFYLCASSPGTWANQPQHFGDGTRLSIL.

This clone appeared a single time. The CDR3 DNA reads TGTGCCAGCAGTCAATCAACCGGGACCTCCTACGAGCAGTACTTC. Protein sequence: CASSQSTGTSYEQYF. The chain is built from TRBV4-2 and TRBJ2-7, with D perhaps assigned TRBD1 or TRBD2 (5 bases each). Germline V gene lookup returns CDR1 LGHNA and CDR2 YNFKEQ. V shed 6 bases and J shed 0 bases, with 15 bases lying between them. This CDR3 is 15 amino acids long.

V is TRBV29-1 and J is TRBJ2-7; the D is unclear. CDR3 length: 11 residues. Germline values: CDR1 SQVTM, CDR2 ANQGSEA. The V gene lost 7 bases and the J gene lost 4 bases, with 11 bases spanning the gap. The CDR3 bases are TGCAGCGCCCTGGAAGGATACGAGCAGTACTTC. This codes for CSALEGYEQYF.

The table lists this clone with a few counts. This chain links TRBV19 with TRBJ2-5; the match to TRBD2 covers 10 bases. The V and J ends lost 3 bases and 0 bases, in that order; junction bases with no gene match: 10. The CDR3 spans 18 residues. From germline, CDR1 is LNHDA and CDR2 SQIVND (reference sequence). In DNA form, the CDR3 reads TGTGCCAGTAGTATTTCAGGTCTAGCGGGGGAGTACCAAGAGACCCAGTACTTC. This sequence encodes CASSISGLAGEYQETQYF. Supplemented by reference TRBV19 and TRBJ2-5, the full variable domain reads DGGITQSPKYLFRKEGQNVTLSCEQNLNHDAMYWYRQDPGQGLRLIYYSQIVNDFQKGDIAEGYSVSREKKESFPLTVTSAQKNPTAFYLCASSISGLAGEYQETQYFGPGTRLLVL.